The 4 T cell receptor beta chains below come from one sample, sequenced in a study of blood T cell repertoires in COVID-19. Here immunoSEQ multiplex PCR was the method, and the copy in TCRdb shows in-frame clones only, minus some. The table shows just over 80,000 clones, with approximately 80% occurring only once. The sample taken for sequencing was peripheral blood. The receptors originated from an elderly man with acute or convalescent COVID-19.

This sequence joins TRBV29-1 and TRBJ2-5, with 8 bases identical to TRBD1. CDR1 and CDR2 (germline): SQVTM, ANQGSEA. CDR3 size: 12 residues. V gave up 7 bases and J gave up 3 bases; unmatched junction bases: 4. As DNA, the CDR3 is TGCAGCGCCTCGACAGGGGAAGAGACCCAGTACTTC. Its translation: CSASTGEETQYF.

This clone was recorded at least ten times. The CDR3 DNA is TGTGCCAGCAGCTTTGGGGCAGGGGGCCCTGGGGCCAACGTCCTGACTTTC. It specifies CASSFGAGGPGANVLTF. The chain joins TRBV7-6 to TRBJ2-6; 8 positions agree with TRBD1. Unmatched junction bases numbered 6, after V lost 3 bases and J lost 2 bases. The CDR3 totals 17 residues. In germline, CDR1 is SGHVS, CDR2 FNYEAQ. The whole variable domain, filled in from reference TRBV7-6 and TRBJ2-6, reads GAGVSQSPRYKVTKRGQDVALRCDPISGHVSLYWYRQALGQGPEFLTYFNYEAQQDKSGLPNDRFSAERPEGSISTLTIQRTEQRDSAMYRCASSFGAGGPGANVLTFGAGSRLTVL.

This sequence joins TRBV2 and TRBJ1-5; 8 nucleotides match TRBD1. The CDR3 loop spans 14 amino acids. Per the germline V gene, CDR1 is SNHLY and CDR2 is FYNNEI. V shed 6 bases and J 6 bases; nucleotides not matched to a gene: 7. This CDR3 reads CASRQETGAQPQHF. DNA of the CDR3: TGTGCCAGCAGGCAGGAGACAGGGGCTCAGCCCCAGCATTTT.

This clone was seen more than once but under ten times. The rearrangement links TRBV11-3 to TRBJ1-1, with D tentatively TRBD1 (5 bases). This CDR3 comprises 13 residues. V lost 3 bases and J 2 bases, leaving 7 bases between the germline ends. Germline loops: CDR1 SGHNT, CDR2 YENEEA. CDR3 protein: CASSFGGNTEAFF. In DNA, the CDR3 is TGTGCCAGCAGCTTCGGGGGAAACACTGAAGCTTTCTTT.